The 26 T cell receptor beta chains listed next were all sequenced from one sample in a study of identifying expanded T cells in peripheral blood. The protocol was immunoSEQ multiplex PCR, while the TCRdb copy is restricted to in-frame clones and leaves out a portion. The profile shows approximately 100,000 clones, around 88% of them singletons. The sequenced sample was blood. The source is a person between 18 and 70 years old in good health.

The rearrangement uses TRBV6-6 and TRBJ1-3; no clear D. Germline V lookup: CDR1 MNHNY, CDR2 SVGAGI (reference sequence). This CDR3 has 15 amino acids. Trimming removed 0 bases at V and 0 bases at J, with 6 bases between. CDR3: CASSYSWGSGNTIYF. CDR3 sequence (DNA): TGTGCCAGCAGTTACTCGTGGGGCTCTGGAAACACCATATATTTT.

The CDR3 region is CASSLAAFNEQFF. The CDR3 DNA reads as TGTGCCAGCAGCTTGGCGGCGTTCAATGAGCAGTTCTTC. This chain connects TRBV5-5 to TRBJ2-1; D unclear. The CDR3 extends over 13 amino acids. V shed 0 bases and J shed 6 bases, with 7 bases lying between them. CDR1 is SGHKS and CDR2 is YYEKEE in the germline V gene (reference sequence).

The J gene is TRBJ2-3, the V gene TRBV27; 8 nucleotides align to TRBD2. The CDR3 is 15 amino acids. The V gene's germline CDR1 is MNHEY and CDR2 SMNVEV (reference sequence). V was pared by 8 bases and J by 4 bases, with 11 bases of the junction left unmatched. CDR3 DNA sequence: TGTGCCAGCGTCGCCGGGACTAGGGGTTCAGATACGCAGTATTTT. Translating gives CASVAGTRGSDTQYF.

The gene calls are TRBV6-6 and TRBJ2-4; D tentatively fits TRBD1 or TRBD2 (5 bases each). Germline V CDR1 and CDR2: MNHNY, SVGAGI (reference sequence). V gave up 6 bases and J gave up 2 bases, with 17 bases separating them. The CDR3 length is 16 residues. The CDR3 sequence: CASSPSGSRTKNIQYF. The CDR3 DNA reads TGTGCCAGCAGCCCCTCAGGGAGTCGGACCAAAAACATTCAGTACTTC.

The chain links TRBV4-1 to TRBJ2-5; D call uncertain. CDR1 and CDR2 from the germline V gene are MGHRA and YSYEKL. Trimming removed 3 bases from V and 5 bases from J, with 7 bases in between. The CDR3 runs 12 residues. This CDR3 is CASSHLGETQYF. DNA for the CDR3: TGCGCCAGCAGCCATCTTGGGGAGACCCAGTACTTC.

The V and J genes are TRBV6-6 and TRBJ2-5; no definite D call. CDR1 and CDR2 (germline): MNHNY, SVGAGI (reference sequence). The CDR3 extends over 12 amino acids. Trimming shortened V by 2 bases and J by 5 bases, and 6 bases separated the two germline ends. As DNA, the CDR3 is TGTGCCAGCAGTTACATTCTCGAGACCCAGTACTTC. Protein sequence: CASSYILETQYF.

For the CDR3, the DNA is TGTGCCATCCGGGTGGGAGGGGGGCCTACAGGCACAGATACGCAGTATTTT. Translation gives CAIRVGGGPTGTDTQYF. The chain links TRBV10-3 to TRBJ2-3; weak D call: TRBD2 (7 bases). CDR1 ENHRY and CDR2 SYGVKD come from the germline V gene. Deletions cut 8 bases from V and 1 base from J, with 22 bases between. This CDR3 is built from 17 residues.

The chain couples TRBV4-3 to TRBJ2-7, with 11 bases aligning to TRBD2. There are 17 residues in the CDR3. Germline values: CDR1 LGHNA, CDR2 YSLEER. The J segment lost 1 base and the V segment lost 0 bases, leaving 5 bases of the junction unmatched. CDR3 in amino acids: CASSQDPASGGSYEQYF. The CDR3 coding sequence is TGCGCCAGCAGCCAAGATCCAGCTAGCGGGGGGTCCTACGAGCAGTACTTC.

The chain links TRBV6-5 to TRBJ1-2; D is uncertain. Germline V gives CDR1 MNHEY, CDR2 SVGAGI. The CDR3 consists of 15 residues. Deletions cut 7 bases from V and 0 bases from J, with 15 bases between. Here the CDR3 DNA reads TGTGCCAGCACCTCCAGCGGTCCCTCTAACTATGGCTACACCTTC. It specifies CASTSSGPSNYGYTF.

This clone was seen a single time. V and J are TRBV28 and TRBJ1-3; 7 positions match TRBD1. The CDR3 runs to 16 residues. From germline, CDR1 is MDHEN and CDR2 SYDVKM. V shed 6 bases and J 0 bases; nucleotides not matched to a gene: 8. The CDR3 DNA is TGTGCCAGCAGGGGGGACAGAGGCGGCTCTGGAAACACCATATATTTT. This encodes CASRGDRGGSGNTIYF.

This clone was seen just once. V is TRBV27 and J is TRBJ1-2; TRBD1 is a possible D gene (5 bases). Trimming removed 6 bases at V and 4 bases at J, with 15 bases between. The CDR3 runs to 14 residues. The V gene's germline CDR1 is MNHEY and CDR2 SMNVEV (reference sequence). The CDR3 spells CASRPSWGIYGYTF. The CDR3 bases are TGTGCCAGCAGGCCTTCGTGGGGGATCTATGGCTACACCTTC.

The V and J genes are TRBV5-6 and TRBJ1-3; the D is unclear. Per germline, CDR1 SGHDT and CDR2 YYEEEE. CDR3 length equals 13 residues. Deletions cut 3 bases from V and 4 bases from J, with 8 bases between. For the CDR3, the DNA is TGTGCCAGCAGCTCTGGGCGGGGAAACACCATATATTTT. It encodes CASSSGRGNTIYF.

The chain has TRBV2 and TRBJ2-3, with D perhaps TRBD2 (6 bases). CDR3 length: 15 residues. Germline V gene lookup returns CDR1 SNHLY and CDR2 FYNNEI. Deletions cut 7 bases from V and 2 bases from J, with 16 bases between. CDR3 sequence: CASITPREDTDTQYF. CDR3 in DNA: TGTGCCAGCATAACCCCCAGGGAGGACACAGATACGCAGTATTTT.

This clone was observed once. J is TRBJ2-1 and V is TRBV7-6; tentatively, D is TRBD2 (5 bases). The V gene's germline CDR1 is SGHVS and CDR2 FNYEAQ. The CDR3 length is 17 residues. V lost 4 bases, J lost 5 bases, and 21 bases lay in between. DNA for the CDR3: TGTGCCAGCAGCTATAGGGTTGCGGGTGCGTATAACAATGAGCAGTTCTTC. Its protein is CASSYRVAGAYNNEQFF.

In its sample, this clone was seen a few times. The gene calls are TRBV7-9 and TRBJ1-4; D is unresolved. Per the germline V gene, CDR1 is SEHNR and CDR2 is FQNEAQ (reference sequence). The CDR3 is made up of 14 amino acids. Trimming stripped 5 bases from V and 4 bases from J, with 11 bases between. The CDR3 nucleotides read TGTGCCAGCAGCCCAGAATATAGTAATGAAAAACTGTTTTTT. Protein product: CASSPEYSNEKLFF.

A few counts support this clone. The chain couples TRBV4-3 to TRBJ1-6; no clear D gene. Trimming took 0 bases from V and 4 from J, leaving 4 bases between them. The germline gives CDR1 LGHNA, CDR2 YSLEER. The CDR3 covers 14 residues. The CDR3 nucleotides read TGCGCCAGCAGCCAAGATCGGTATAATTCACCCCTCCACTTT. This sequence encodes CASSQDRYNSPLHF.

The chain employs TRBV7-6 and TRBJ2-7, with D unresolved. V was cut by 1 base and J by 7 bases, with 14 bases left in between. Germline values: CDR1 SGHVS, CDR2 FNYEAQ. CDR3 size: 14 residues. CDR3 region: CASSLGVGQAEQYF. Written as DNA, the CDR3 is TGTGCCAGCAGCTTAGGGGTAGGGCAGGCTGAGCAGTACTTC.

This chain uses TRBV7-9 with TRBJ1-1; the D is unclear. With 5 bases removed from V and 2 bases from J, the gap between germline ends came to 12 bases. This CDR3 region has 14 residues. From germline, CDR1 is SEHNR and CDR2 FQNEAQ (reference sequence). The DNA of the CDR3 is TGTGCCAGCAGCCCCCGGGCGGTTAACACTGAAGCTTTCTTT. The encoded protein is CASSPRAVNTEAFF.

This chain joins TRBV7-2 and TRBJ1-2, with TRBD1 matching over 8 bases. V lost 6 bases to trimming and J lost 7 bases; unmatched junction nucleotides: 19. The V gene's germline CDR1 is SGHTA and CDR2 FQGNSA. The CDR3 runs to 17 residues. CDR3 residues: CASRTRFQDRVVSGYTF. CDR3 bases: TGTGCCAGCAGAACGAGATTTCAGGACAGGGTGGTTAGTGGCTACACCTTC.

The rearrangement links TRBV5-1 to TRBJ2-1; 10 bases match TRBD1. Germline lookup yields CDR1 SGHRS and CDR2 YFSETQ. This CDR3 has 15 residues. Trimming at V came to 5 bases and at J to 2 bases, leaving 4 bases not matched to a gene. The CDR3 protein is CASRKTGGTYNEQFF. CDR3 DNA sequence: TGCGCCAGCAGGAAGACAGGGGGCACCTACAATGAGCAGTTCTTC.

This clone was counted once. The gene calls are TRBV4-2 and TRBJ2-7; D is perhaps TRBD2 (6 bases). V was pared by 8 bases and J by 2 bases, with 10 bases between. The CDR3 length is 12 residues. CDR1 LGHNA and CDR2 YNFKEQ come from the germline V gene. Here the CDR3 DNA reads TGTGCCAGCGCGGAGGGCCCCTACGAGCAGTACTTC. This gives the protein CASAEGPYEQYF.

This clone was seen only once. The chain combines TRBV6-5 with TRBJ2-7, with D possibly matching TRBD2 (6 bases). The ends were cut back, 6 bases at V and 0 bases at J, with 9 bases in the middle. Per the germline V gene, CDR1 is MNHEY and CDR2 is SVGAGI. This CDR3 region has 13 residues. The CDR3 region has the DNA TGTGCCAGCAGACCGGGAGTCTCCTACGAGCAGTACTTC. Protein product: CASRPGVSYEQYF.

This clone was found a few times. V usage is TRBV5-4 and J usage is TRBJ1-2; D is unresolved. The CDR3 is made up of 13 amino acids. With 1 base removed from V and 6 bases from J, the gap between germline ends came to 10 bases. Germline assignment: CDR1 SGHNT and CDR2 YYREEE (reference sequence). CDR3 DNA: TGTGCCAGCAGCTTGCGGGGAGTTAATGGCTACACCTTC. This codes for CASSLRGVNGYTF.

The chain is built from TRBV11-3 and TRBJ1-1; D gene uncertain. V gave up 5 bases and J gave up 1 base, with 11 bases separating them. Germline assignment: CDR1 SGHNT and CDR2 YENEEA. The CDR3 spans 14 residues. The CDR3 nucleotides read TGTGCCAGCAGCCTTTCCGGTCAGAACACTGAAGCTTTCTTT. Translating gives CASSLSGQNTEAFF. The entire variable domain, with the rest obtained from reference TRBV11-3 and TRBJ1-1, is as follows: EAGVVQSPRYKIIEKKQPVAFWCNPISGHNTLYWYLQNLGQGPELLIRYENEEAVDDSQLPKDRFSAERLKGVDSTLKIQPAELGDSAVYLCASSLSGQNTEAFFGQGTRLTVV.

The gene calls are TRBV5-8 and TRBJ2-3; 11 nucleotides agree with TRBD2. The J segment lost 2 bases and the V segment lost 0 bases, leaving 2 bases of the junction unmatched. CDR1 is SGHTS, CDR2 YDEGEE, per germline. CDR3 size: 16 residues. This CDR3 reads CASSLALAGDTDTQYF. The CDR3 nucleotides are TGTGCCAGCAGCTTGGCACTAGCGGGGGACACAGATACGCAGTATTTT.

This chain links TRBV4-2 with TRBJ2-7; 8 positions agree with TRBD1. The CDR3 spans 17 residues. J was trimmed by 0 bases and V by 1 base; bases with no gene match: 8. Germline V gene sequence: CDR1 LGHNA, CDR2 YNFKEQ. The CDR3 DNA reads TGTGCCAGCAGCCAAGTGGGCGGGACAGGCCTCTCCTACGAGCAGTACTTC. The encoded protein is CASSQVGGTGLSYEQYF.